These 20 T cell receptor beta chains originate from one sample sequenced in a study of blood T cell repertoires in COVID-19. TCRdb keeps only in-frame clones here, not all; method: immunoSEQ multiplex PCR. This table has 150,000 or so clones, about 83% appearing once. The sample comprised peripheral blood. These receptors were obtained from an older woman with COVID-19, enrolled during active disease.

CDR3 protein: CASSPHQLAGEETQYF. In DNA, the CDR3 is TGTGCCAGCAGCCCCCATCAACTAGCGGGGGAAGAGACCCAGTACTTC. The chain recombines TRBV7-2 with TRBJ2-5; 11 positions agree with TRBD2. Germline-derived CDR1 and CDR2 are SGHTA and FQGNSA. V gave up 5 bases and J gave up 3 bases; unmatched junction bases: 8. The CDR3 contains 16 residues.

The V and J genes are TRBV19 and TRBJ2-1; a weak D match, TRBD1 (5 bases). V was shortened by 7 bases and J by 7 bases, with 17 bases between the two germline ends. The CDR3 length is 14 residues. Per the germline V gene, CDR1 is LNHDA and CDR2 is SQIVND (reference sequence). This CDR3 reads CASMEGDASNEQFF. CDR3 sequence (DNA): TGTGCCAGTATGGAAGGGGATGCGTCGAATGAGCAGTTCTTC.

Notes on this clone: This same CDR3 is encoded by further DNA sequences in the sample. CDR3 amino acids: CASSVSTGPGELFF. DNA of the CDR3: TGTGCCAGCAGTGTTTCTACAGGGCCCGGGGAGCTGTTTTTT. The rearrangement uses TRBV25-1 and TRBJ2-2, with D perhaps matching TRBD1 (6 bases). V was pared by 4 bases and J by 6 bases, with 12 bases between. Germline loops: CDR1 MGHDK, CDR2 SYGVNS. The CDR3 has 14 residues.

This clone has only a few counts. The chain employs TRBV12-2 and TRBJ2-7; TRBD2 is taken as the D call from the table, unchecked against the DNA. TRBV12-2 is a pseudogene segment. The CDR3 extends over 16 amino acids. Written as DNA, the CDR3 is TGTGCAAGTCGCTTACTAAGTCTAGCGGGAACCTACGAGCAGTACTTC. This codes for CASRLLSLAGTYEQYF.

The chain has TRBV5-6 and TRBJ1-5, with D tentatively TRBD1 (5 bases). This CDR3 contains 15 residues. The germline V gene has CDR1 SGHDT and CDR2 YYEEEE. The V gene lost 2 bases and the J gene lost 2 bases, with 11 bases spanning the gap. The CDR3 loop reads CASSFREVGNQPQHF. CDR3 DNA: TGTGCCAGCAGCTTCAGGGAAGTGGGCAATCAGCCCCAGCATTTT.

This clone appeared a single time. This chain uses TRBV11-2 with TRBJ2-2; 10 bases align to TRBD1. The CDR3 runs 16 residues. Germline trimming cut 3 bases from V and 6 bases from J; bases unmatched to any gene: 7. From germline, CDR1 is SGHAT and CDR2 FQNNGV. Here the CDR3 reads CASSFTWDRGAGELFF. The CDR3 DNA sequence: TGTGCCAGCAGCTTTACCTGGGACAGGGGCGCCGGGGAGCTGTTTTTT.

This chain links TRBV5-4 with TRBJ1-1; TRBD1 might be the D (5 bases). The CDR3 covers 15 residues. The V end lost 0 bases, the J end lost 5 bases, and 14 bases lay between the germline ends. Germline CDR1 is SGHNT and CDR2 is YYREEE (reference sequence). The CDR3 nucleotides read TGTGCCAGCAGCTTGGGCGCCAGGGCGATGACTGAAGCTTTCTTT. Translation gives CASSLGARAMTEAFF.

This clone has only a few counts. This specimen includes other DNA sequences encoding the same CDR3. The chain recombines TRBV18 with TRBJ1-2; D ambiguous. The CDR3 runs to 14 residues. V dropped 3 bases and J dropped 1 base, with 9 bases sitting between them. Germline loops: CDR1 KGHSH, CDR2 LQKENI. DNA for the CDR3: TGTGCCAGCTCACCCCGGACTGATAACTATGGCTACACCTTC. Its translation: CASSPRTDNYGYTF.

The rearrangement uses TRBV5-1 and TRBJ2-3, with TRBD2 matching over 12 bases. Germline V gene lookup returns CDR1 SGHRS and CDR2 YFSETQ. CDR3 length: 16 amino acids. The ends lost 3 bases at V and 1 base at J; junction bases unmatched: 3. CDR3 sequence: CASSSGLAGRTDTQYF. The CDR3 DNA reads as TGCGCCAGCAGCTCGGGACTAGCGGGCCGCACAGATACGCAGTATTTT. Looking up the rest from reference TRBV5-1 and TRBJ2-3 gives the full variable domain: KAGVTQTPRYLIKTRGQQVTLSCSPISGHRSVSWYQQTPGQGLQFLFEYFSETQRNKGNFPGRFSGRQFSNSRSEMNVSTLELGDSALYLCASSSGLAGRTDTQYFGPGTRLTVL.

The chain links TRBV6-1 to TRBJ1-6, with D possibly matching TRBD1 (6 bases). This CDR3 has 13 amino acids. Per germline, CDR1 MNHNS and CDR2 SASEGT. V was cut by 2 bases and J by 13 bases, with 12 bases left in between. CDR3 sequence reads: CASSETGLSPLHF. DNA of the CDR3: TGTGCCAGCAGTGAAACAGGGTTATCGCCCCTCCACTTT.

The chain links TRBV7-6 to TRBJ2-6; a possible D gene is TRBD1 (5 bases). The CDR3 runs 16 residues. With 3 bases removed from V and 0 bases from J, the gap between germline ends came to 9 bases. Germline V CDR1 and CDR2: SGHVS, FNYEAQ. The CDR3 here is CASSFDSPSGANVLTF. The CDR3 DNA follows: TGTGCCAGCAGCTTCGACAGTCCCTCTGGGGCCAACGTCCTGACTTTC. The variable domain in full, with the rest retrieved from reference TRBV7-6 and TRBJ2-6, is GAGVSQSPRYKVTKRGQDVALRCDPISGHVSLYWYRQALGQGPEFLTYFNYEAQQDKSGLPNDRFSAERPEGSISTLTIQRTEQRDSAMYRCASSFDSPSGANVLTFGAGSRLTVL.

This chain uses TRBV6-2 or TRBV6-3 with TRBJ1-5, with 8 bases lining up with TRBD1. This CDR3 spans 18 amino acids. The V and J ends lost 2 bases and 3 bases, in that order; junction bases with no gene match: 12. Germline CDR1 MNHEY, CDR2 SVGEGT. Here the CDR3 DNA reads TGTGCCAGCAGTTACCAACTACAGGGGGGTCTTAACAATCAGCCCCAGCATTTT. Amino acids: CASSYQLQGGLNNQPQHF.

CDR3 residues: CASSRDIPNQPQHF. The CDR3 DNA sequence: TGCGCCAGCAGTCGGGACATCCCAAATCAGCCCCAGCATTTT. This chain joins TRBV10-2 and TRBJ1-5; D is possibly TRBD1 (6 bases). The CDR3 totals 14 residues. Per germline, CDR1 WSHSY and CDR2 SAAADI. V shed 5 bases and J shed 4 bases, with 12 bases lying between them.

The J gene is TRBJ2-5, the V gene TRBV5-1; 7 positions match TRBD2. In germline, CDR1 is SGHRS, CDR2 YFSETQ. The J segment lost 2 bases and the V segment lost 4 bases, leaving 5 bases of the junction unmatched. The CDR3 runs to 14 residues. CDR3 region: CASSQTGGQETQYF. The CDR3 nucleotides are TGCGCCAGCAGCCAAACCGGGGGGCAAGAGACCCAGTACTTC.

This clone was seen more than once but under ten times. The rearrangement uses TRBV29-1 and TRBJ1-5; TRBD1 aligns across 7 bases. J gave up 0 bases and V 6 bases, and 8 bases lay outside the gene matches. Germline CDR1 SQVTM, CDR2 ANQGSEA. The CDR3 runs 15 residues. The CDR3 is CSVSLQGSSNQPQHF. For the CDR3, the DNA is TGCAGCGTCTCCCTACAGGGGTCTAGCAATCAGCCCCAGCATTTT.

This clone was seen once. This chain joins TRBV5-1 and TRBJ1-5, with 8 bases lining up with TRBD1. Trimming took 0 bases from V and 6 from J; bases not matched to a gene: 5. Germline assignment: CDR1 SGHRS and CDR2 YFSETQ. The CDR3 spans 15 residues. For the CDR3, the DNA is TGCGCCAGCAGCTTGGCCGCAGGGGGCCTTCAGCCCCAGCATTTT. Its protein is CASSLAAGGLQPQHF. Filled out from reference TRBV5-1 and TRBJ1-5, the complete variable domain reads KAGVTQTPRYLIKTRGQQVTLSCSPISGHRSVSWYQQTPGQGLQFLFEYFSETQRNKGNFPGRFSGRQFSNSRSEMNVSTLELGDSALYLCASSLAAGGLQPQHFGDGTRLSIL.

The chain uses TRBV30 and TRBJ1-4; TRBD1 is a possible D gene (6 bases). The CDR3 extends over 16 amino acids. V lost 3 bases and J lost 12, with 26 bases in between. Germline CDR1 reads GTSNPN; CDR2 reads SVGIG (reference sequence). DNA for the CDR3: TGTGCCTGGAGCGAACCGGACAGTTTAGGACGAGCGGAACTGTTTTTT. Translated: CAWSEPDSLGRAELFF.

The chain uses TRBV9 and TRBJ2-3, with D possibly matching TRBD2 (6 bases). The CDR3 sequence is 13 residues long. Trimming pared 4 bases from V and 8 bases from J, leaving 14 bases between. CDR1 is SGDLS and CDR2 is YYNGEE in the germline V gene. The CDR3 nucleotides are TGTGCCAGCAGCTCTGCCGGGACTTTTACGCAGTATTTT. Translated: CASSSAGTFTQYF.

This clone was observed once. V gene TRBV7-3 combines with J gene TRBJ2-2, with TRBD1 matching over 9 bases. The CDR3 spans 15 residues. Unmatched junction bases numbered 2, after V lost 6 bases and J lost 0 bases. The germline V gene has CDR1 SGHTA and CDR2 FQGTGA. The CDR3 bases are TGTGCCAGCAGTCGACAGGGGGCGAACACCGGGGAGCTGTTTTTT. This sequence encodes CASSRQGANTGELFF.

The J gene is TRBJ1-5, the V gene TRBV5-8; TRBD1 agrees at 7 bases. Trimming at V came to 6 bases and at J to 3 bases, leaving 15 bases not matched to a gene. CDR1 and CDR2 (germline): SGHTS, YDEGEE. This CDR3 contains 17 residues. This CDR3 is CASTPLLTGRINQPQHF. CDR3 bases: TGTGCCAGCACTCCACTATTGACAGGGAGGATCAATCAGCCCCAGCATTTT.